Sequencing of this T cell receptor (beta chain) was carried out in a study of blood T cells in healthy people across ages (dated by TCRdb to between 2014 and 2017). Background on the whole study: In model experiments, template switching captured about one uniquely barcoded TCR beta cDNA molecule for every two T cells. To avoid experimental bias, donors of different ages were randomly spread across the sequencing lanes. Using the same blood draw, the study looked at two additional independent replicas of 1 million unique cDNA reads for two donors, one aged 18 to 30 and the other aged 80 or older. Donors were grouped into four age groups: young (average approximately 16 years), middle-aged (39), aged (around 60) and long-lived (less than 85). The study measured age-related changes in TCR beta repertoire diversity using deep sequencing normalized with unique cDNA molecular identifiers.

Donors were under 40 systemically healthy Caucasian individuals from Russia aged about 6 to 100 years. Around 10 milliliters of peripheral blood were collected from each donor into EDTA-treated Vacutainer tubes. Ficoll-Paque density-gradient centrifugation was used to isolate PBMCs, with at least 6.5 million per sample. Trizol reagent was used to extract total RNA from PBMCs, with at least 5.5 micrograms per sample. For every donor, an aliquot of PBMCs went through flow cytometry to measure the percentages of naive CD45RAhigh/CD27high T cells. Trimming costs V 0 bases and J 10 bases, and their ends lie 11 bases apart. From the germline V gene, CDR1 is SGHRS and CDR2 is YFSETQ. The CDR3, cysteine through phenylalanine, is 13 amino acids long. The kept DNA is CDR3 alone, 39 bases in frame from the first base. Library generation was performed with 5' RACE. Instrument used: Illumina HiSeq 2500. A second roughly 6 to 11 cycle PCR used a sample-barcoded 5' primer and a J-beta primer mix. Each TCR beta cDNA molecule received a unique molecular identifier from a template-switch 5' adaptor carrying 12 random nucleotides. Each sample yielded at least 3 million CDR3-containing paired-end reads. All of the RNA was converted into first-strand cDNA using the Mint cDNA synthesis kit, with a TRBC-specific oligonucleotide serving as the primer. After uracil-DNA glycosylase treatment, a first 18-cycle PCR used universal primers M1SS and BC2_uni_R on all cDNA. Per the authors' processing: Each sample was normalized by randomly selecting 1 million high-quality reads, each carrying a distinct molecular identifier. Reads sharing molecular identifiers were discarded rather than binned into consensus sequences. MiTCR, run with a Q25 quality threshold and the strictest error-elimination algorithm, handled CDR3 identification, clonotype clustering and error correction. A nonparametric unseen species model with Euler transformation was used to estimate lower-bound total TCR beta diversity. TCRdb reworked the public reads: Q25 trimming with fastp, MiXCR clone assembly, productive beta chains retained. One record per CDR3 amino acid sequence lists the most common genes and DNA. These V and J calls derive from TCRdb rather than the authors' analysis. The sample yields hundreds of thousands of distinct CDR3 sequences; around 46% were counted once. The ten largest clonotypes hold around an eighth of the sample.

Regarding this clonotype: Its cognate antigen has yet to be identified. No base-level quality is on record; no much larger clone is a single base apart.

The paper as a whole reports these results and caveats: Since profiling was done on bulk unsorted PBMCs, naive and antigen-experienced compartments could not be conclusively compared. Because donor CMV infection status was unknown, age-related changes in expanded clonotypes were potentially confounded. Observed TCR beta diversity per million T cells fell roughly linearly with age, and a significant reduction was already apparent by age approximately 40. The long-lived group showed more naive CD4+ T cells, fewer expanded clones and increased TCR diversity than the aged group, suggesting age selection. Observed TCR beta diversity correlated strongly with the percentage of naive T cells measured by flow cytometry. Estimates of total diversity from one million sequenced T cells were regarded as lower bounds and underestimates.

This TCR came from a man aged 25 to 40 in good health. This sequence uses TRBV5-1 and TRBJ2-4; 5 matching bases give a weak D call of TRBD2. Sequenced material: blood. The DNA reads as follows: TGCGCCAGCAGCTTGGCTCTCGAGGGTATTCAGTACTTC. Translated, it gives CASSLALEGIQYF.